This T cell receptor beta chain was retrieved from a study of T-cell memory formation after mild COVID-19. The study, taken as a whole, reports: CD4+ contracting clones were found mainly in CM and EM, and CD8+ ones in EMRA. Cross-reactive memory seemingly joined, as some responding clones were found in pre-infection memory.

cDNA libraries for TCR alpha and TCR beta, carrying sample barcodes and UMIs, came from 5'RACE with constant-segment primers. TCRdb reprocessed the 5' RACE reads via MiXCR and lists one record per CDR3 protein. The sample lists about 44,000 distinct CDR3 sequences; more than 7% were seen once. In this sample, this clonotype turned up a few times. Its antigen remains unidentified. The receptor comes from a young man who had mild COVID-19 (a few samples of this study predate the infection). Cell type and time point are not known. Sample: PBMCs or a T cell subset sorted from them (not recorded which).

CDR3 residues: CASSQDGKNIQYF. The DNA for the CDR3 is TGTGCCAGCAGTCAGGACGGTAAAAACATTCAGTACTTC. V is TRBV2 and J is TRBJ2-4; D remains unclear. The germline V gene has CDR1 SNHLY and CDR2 FYNNEI. This CDR3 comprises 13 residues. Between the trimmed V and J ends, which lost 5 bases and 4 bases, there was a span of 9 bases.